This TCR beta chain is drawn from a study of blood T cell repertoires in COVID-19. Looking at the study overall: Whether acute or convalescent, the COVID-19 samples came from the United States, Italy and Spain.

Produced via immunoSEQ multiplex PCR; TCRdb's table is partial and in-frame only. In the table there are 54,000 or so clones, about 80% of which are singletons. V gave up 0 bases and J gave up 5 bases, with 7 bases separating them. Per germline, CDR1 GTSNPN and CDR2 SVGIG (reference sequence). This CDR3 is built from 13 residues. Concerning this clone itself: The same CDR3 also results from other DNA sequences found in this sample.

The sequencing sample was made of peripheral blood. The origin of this receptor is a woman of 80 years or more with acute or convalescent COVID-19. This chain uses TRBV30 with TRBJ1-4; unclear D gene. The CDR3 nucleotides are TGTGCCTGGAGTGTACAACCGAATGAAAAACTGTTTTTT. Its translation is CAWSVQPNEKLFF.